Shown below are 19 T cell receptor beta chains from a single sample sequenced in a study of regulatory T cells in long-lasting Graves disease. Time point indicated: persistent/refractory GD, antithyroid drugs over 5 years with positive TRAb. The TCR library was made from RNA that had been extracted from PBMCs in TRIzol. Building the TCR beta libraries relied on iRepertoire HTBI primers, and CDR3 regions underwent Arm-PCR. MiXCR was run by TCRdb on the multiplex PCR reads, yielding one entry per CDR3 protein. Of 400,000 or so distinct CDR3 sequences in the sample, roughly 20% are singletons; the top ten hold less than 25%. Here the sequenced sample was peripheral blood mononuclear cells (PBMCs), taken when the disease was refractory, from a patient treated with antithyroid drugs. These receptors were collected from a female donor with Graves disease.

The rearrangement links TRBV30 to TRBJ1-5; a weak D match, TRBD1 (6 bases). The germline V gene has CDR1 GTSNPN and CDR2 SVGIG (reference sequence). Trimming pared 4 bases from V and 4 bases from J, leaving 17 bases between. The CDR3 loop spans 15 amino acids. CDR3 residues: CAWTVGGLRNQPQHF. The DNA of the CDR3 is TGTGCCTGGACCGTAGGGGGACTGAGGAATCAGCCCCAGCATTTT.

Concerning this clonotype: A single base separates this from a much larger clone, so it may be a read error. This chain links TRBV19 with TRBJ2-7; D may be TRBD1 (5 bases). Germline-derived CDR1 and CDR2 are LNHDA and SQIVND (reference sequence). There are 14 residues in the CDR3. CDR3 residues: CATSTDANFYEQCF. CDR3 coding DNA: TGTGCCACGTCGACAGATGCGAATTTCTACGAGCAGTGCTTC.

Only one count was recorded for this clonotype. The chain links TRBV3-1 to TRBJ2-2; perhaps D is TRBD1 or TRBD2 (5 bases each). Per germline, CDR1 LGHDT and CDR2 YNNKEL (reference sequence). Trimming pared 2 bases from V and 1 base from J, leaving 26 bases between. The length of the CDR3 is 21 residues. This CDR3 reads CASSQWVVTSPGPKNTGELFF. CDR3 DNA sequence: TGTGCCAGCAGCCAATGGGTGGTCACTTCGCCGGGACCCAAGAACACCGGGGAGCTGTTTTTT.

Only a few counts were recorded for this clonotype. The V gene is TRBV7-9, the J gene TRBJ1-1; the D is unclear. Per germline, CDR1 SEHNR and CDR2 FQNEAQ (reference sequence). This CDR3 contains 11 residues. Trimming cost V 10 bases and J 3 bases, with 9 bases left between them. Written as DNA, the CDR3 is TGTGCCACCCGAGATTACACTGAAGCTTTCTTT. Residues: CATRDYTEAFF.

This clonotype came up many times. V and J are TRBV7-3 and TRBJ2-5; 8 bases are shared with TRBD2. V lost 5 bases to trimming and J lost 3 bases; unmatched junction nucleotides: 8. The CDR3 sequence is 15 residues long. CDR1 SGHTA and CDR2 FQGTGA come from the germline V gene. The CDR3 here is CASSRSGGVEETQYF. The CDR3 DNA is TGTGCCAGCAGCCGATCCGGGGGGGTGGAAGAGACCCAGTACTTC.

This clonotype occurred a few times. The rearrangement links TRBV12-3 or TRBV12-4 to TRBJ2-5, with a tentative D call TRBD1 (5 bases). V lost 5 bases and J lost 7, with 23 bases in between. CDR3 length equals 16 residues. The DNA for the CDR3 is TGTGCCAGCAGTGAAACCAGGGTCCAGGCCGGGCGGACCCAGTACTTC. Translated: CASSETRVQAGRTQYF.

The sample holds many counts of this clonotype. DNA for the CDR3: TGCAGCGCAGAGCAGGAGTATGGCTACACCTTC. It yields the protein CSAEQEYGYTF. The J gene is TRBJ1-2, the V gene TRBV29-1; D remains unclear. CDR1 and CDR2 (germline): SQVTM, ANQGSEA. Trimming stripped 7 bases from V and 5 bases from J, with 11 bases between. The length of the CDR3 is 11 residues.

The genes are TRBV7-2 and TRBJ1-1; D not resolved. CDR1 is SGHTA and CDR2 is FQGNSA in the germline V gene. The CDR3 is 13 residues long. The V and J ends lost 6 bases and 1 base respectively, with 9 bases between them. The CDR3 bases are TGTGCCAGCAGTAGACTGGAGAACACTGAAGCTTTCTTT. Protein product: CASSRLENTEAFF.

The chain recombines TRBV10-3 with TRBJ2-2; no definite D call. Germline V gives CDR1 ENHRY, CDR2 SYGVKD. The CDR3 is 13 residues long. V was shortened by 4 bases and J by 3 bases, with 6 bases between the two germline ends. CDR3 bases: TGTGCCATCAGTGCGCGTGACACCGGGGAGCTGTTTTTT. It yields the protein CAISARDTGELFF.

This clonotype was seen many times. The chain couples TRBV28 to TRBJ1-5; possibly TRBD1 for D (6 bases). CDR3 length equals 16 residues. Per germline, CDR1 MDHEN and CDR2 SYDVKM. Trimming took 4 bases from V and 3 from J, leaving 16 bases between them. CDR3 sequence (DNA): TGTGCCAGCAGTTCGAGCGTAAGGGGGGACAATCAGCCCCAGCATTTT. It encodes CASSSSVRGDNQPQHF.

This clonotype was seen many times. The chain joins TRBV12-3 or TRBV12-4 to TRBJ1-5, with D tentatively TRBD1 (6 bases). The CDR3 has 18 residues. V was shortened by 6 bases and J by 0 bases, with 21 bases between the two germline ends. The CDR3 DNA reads TGTGCCAGCAGCCAGGACAGTTGGCCTTTTTATAGCAATCAGCCCCAGCATTTT. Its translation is CASSQDSWPFYSNQPQHF.

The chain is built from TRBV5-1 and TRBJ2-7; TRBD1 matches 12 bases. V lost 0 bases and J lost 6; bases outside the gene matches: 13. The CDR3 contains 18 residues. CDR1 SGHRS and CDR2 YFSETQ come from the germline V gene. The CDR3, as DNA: TGCGCCAGCAGCTTGGCCGGCCCTACGGGACAGGGGGCGCCCGAGCAGTACTTC. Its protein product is CASSLAGPTGQGAPEQYF.

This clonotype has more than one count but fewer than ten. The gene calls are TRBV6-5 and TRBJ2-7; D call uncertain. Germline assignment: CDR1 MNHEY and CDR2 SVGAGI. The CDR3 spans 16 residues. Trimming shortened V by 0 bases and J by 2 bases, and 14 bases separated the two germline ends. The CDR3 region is CASSYSISESTYEQYF. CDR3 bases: TGTGCCAGCAGTTACTCGATTTCAGAATCCACCTACGAGCAGTACTTC.

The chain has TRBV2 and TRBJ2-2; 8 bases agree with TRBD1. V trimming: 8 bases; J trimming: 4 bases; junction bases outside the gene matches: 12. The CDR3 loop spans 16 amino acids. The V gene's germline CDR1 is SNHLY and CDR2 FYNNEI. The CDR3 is CASALGDRPGTGELFF. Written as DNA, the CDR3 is TGTGCCAGCGCCCTGGGGGACAGGCCCGGCACCGGGGAGCTGTTTTTT.

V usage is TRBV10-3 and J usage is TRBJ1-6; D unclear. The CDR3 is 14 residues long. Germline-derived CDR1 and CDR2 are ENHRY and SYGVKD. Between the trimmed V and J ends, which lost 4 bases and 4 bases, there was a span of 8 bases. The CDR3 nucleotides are TGTGCCATCAGTGGTTTCGGGTATAATTCACCCCTCCACTTT. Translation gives CAISGFGYNSPLHF.

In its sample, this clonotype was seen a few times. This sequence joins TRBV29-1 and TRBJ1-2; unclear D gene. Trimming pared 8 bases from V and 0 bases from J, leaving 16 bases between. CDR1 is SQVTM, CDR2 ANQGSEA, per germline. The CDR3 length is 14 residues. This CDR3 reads CSCGREQANYGYTF. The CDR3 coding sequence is TGCAGCTGCGGCCGAGAACAAGCTAACTATGGCTACACCTTC.

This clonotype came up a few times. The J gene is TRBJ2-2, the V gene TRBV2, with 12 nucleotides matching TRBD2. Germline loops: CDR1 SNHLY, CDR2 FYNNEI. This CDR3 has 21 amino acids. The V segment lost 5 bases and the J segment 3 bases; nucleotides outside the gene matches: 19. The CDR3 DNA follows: TGTGCCAGCAGTAGAGCGGTAGGGGGGGGTAGACTAGCGGGAGACACCGGGGAGCTGTTTTTT. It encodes CASSRAVGGGRLAGDTGELFF.

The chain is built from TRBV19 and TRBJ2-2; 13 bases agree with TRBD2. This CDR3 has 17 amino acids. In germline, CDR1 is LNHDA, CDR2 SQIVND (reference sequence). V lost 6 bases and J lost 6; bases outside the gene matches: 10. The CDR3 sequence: CASRRGGTSGISGELFF. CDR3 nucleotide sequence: TGTGCCAGTAGGCGGGGCGGGACTAGCGGGATTTCCGGGGAGCTGTTTTTT.

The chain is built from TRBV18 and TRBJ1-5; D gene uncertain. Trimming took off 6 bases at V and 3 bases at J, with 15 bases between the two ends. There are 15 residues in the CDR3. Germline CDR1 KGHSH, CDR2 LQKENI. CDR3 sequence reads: CASSSRSGFNQPQHF. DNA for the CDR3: TGTGCCAGCTCCAGTCGGTCGGGATTCAATCAGCCCCAGCATTTT.